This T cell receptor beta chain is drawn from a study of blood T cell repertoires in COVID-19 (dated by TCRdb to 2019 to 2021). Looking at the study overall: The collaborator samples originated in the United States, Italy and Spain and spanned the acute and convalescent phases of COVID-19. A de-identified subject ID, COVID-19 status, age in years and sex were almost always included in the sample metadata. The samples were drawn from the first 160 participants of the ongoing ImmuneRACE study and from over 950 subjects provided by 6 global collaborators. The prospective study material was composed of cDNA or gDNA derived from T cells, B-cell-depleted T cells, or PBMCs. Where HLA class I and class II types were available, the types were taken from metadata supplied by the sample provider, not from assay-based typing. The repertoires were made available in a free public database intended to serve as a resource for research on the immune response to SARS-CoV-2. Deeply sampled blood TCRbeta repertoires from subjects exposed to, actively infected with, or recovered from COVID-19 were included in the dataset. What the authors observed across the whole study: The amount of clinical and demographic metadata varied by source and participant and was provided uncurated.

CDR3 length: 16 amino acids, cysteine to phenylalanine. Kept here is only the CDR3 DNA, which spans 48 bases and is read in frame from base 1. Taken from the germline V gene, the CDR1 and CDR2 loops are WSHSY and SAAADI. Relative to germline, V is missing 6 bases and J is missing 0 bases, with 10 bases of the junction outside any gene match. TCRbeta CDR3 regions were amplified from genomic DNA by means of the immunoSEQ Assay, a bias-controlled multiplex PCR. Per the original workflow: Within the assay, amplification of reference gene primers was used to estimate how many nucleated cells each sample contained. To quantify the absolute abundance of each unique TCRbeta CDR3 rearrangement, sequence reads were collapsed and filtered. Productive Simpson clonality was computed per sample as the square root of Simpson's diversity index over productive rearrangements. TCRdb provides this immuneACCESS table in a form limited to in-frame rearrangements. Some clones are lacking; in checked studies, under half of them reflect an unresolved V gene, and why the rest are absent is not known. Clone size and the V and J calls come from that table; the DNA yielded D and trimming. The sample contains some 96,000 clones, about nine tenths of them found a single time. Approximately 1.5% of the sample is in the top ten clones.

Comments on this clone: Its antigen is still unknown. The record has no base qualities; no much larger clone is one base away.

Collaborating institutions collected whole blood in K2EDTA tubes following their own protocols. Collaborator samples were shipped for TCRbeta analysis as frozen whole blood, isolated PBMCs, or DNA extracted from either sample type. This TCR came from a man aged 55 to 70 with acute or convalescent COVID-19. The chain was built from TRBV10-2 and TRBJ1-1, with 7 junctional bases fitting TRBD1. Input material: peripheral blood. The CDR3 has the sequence CASRPTPRGMNTEAFF. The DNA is TGCGCCAGCAGGCCTACACCCAGGGGGATGAACACTGAAGCTTTCTTT.